This T cell receptor beta chain was recovered during a study of spatial heterogeneity in lung cancer. Study in general: Alpha-chain sequences were detected in numbers that were consistently lower than beta-chain sequences. The study, taken as a whole, reports: Regional and ubiquitous nonsynonymous mutations were tracked by counts of regional and ubiquitous expanded TCRs, respectively. Mutation tallies in tumors tracked expanded intratumoral alpha and beta TCR counts.

This clonotype is termed medium-sized. Its specificity is not known. The presence of a unique molecular identifier marked each TCR cDNA molecule. TCRdb passed the 5' RACE reads through MiXCR, listing each CDR3 protein once. The sample carries around 4,000 distinct CDR3 sequences, 4.5% to 6.5% recorded once. Looked up from germline, CDR1 is DFQATT and CDR2 is SNEGSKA (reference sequence). This CDR3 comprises 13 residues. Deletions cut 6 bases from V and 1 base from J, with 13 bases between. The time point was: sample taken at primary tumor resection. The chain has TRBV20-1 and TRBJ2-7, with D possibly being TRBD1 or TRBD2 (6 bases each). Specimen: lung tumor tissue, collected at surgery. The clonotype comes from a female donor with early-stage non-small cell lung cancer. CDR3 in amino acids: CSATKGGSYEQYF. The CDR3, as DNA: TGCAGTGCCACAAAGGGGGGATCCTACGAGCAGTACTTC.